The 18 T cell receptor beta chains listed next were all sequenced from one sample in a study of blood T cell repertoires in COVID-19 (TCRdb year 2020). The library was obtained by the immunoSEQ multiplex PCR assay. TCRdb carries this immuneACCESS record with in-frame sequences only. Its versions omit some clonotypes, under half of them owing to an unresolved V gene in the studies checked, with the rest unexplained. The table for this sample lists about 130,000 clones; around four fifths of them were counted only once. The leading ten clones occupy about 9.6% of the sample. The sample was peripheral blood. Receptor source: a man between 40 and 49 years old with active or convalescent COVID-19.

The genes are TRBV10-1 and TRBJ2-1; 9 positions match TRBD2. CDR3 length: 15 residues. J was trimmed by 9 bases and V by 3 bases; bases with no gene match: 9. CDR1 is WNHNN and CDR2 is SYGVQD in the germline V gene (reference sequence). CDR3 in DNA: TGCGCCAGCAGTGAATTGGGCGGGGGGGCCGGTGAGCAGTTCTTC. Translated: CASSELGGGAGEQFF.

V gene TRBV5-1 combines with J gene TRBJ1-5; D not resolved. This CDR3 has 14 residues. Germline V gene sequence: CDR1 SGHRS, CDR2 YFSETQ. V was shortened by 0 bases and J by 7 bases, with 11 bases between the two germline ends. This CDR3 is CASSLGDYGQPQHF. In DNA form, the CDR3 reads TGCGCCAGCAGCTTGGGTGATTACGGGCAGCCCCAGCATTTT. Using reference TRBV5-1 and TRBJ1-5 for the parts outside the CDR3, the full variable domain is KAGVTQTPRYLIKTRGQQVTLSCSPISGHRSVSWYQQTPGQGLQFLFEYFSETQRNKGNFPGRFSGRQFSNSRSEMNVSTLELGDSALYLCASSLGDYGQPQHFGDGTRLSIL.

This clone was observed a few times. The rearrangement joins TRBV6-1 to TRBJ1-2; D is ambiguous. Germline V gene data show CDR1 as MNHNS and CDR2 as SASEGT. V was shortened by 2 bases and J by 3 bases, with 7 bases between the two germline ends. The CDR3 runs to 13 residues. The DNA of the CDR3 is TGTGCCAGCAGTGAACCTATCCACTATGGCTACACCTTC. Translated: CASSEPIHYGYTF.

Only a few counts were recorded for this clone. This chain uses TRBV7-9 with TRBJ2-7; 11 bases agree with TRBD1. V lost 5 bases, J lost 2 bases, and 5 bases stayed unmatched. Germline CDR1 reads SEHNR; CDR2 reads FQNEAQ (reference sequence). This CDR3 contains 15 residues. The CDR3 reads CASSGGQGATYEQYF. CDR3 nucleotides: TGTGCCAGCAGCGGCGGACAGGGGGCCACCTACGAGCAGTACTTC.

This chain uses TRBV5-5 with TRBJ2-3; 8 nucleotides match TRBD1. This CDR3 is 16 amino acids long. The V segment lost 0 bases and the J segment 6 bases; nucleotides outside the gene matches: 9. From germline, CDR1 is SGHKS and CDR2 YYEKEE (reference sequence). The CDR3 protein is CASSLADRGREDTQYF. CDR3 nucleotides: TGTGCCAGCAGCTTGGCCGACAGGGGAAGAGAGGATACGCAGTATTTT. Together with reference TRBV5-5 and TRBJ2-3, the CDR3 gives the full variable domain: DAGVTQSPTHLIKTRGQQVTLRCSPISGHKSVSWYQQVLGQGPQFIFQYYEKEERGRGNFPDRFSARQFPNYSSELNVNALLLGDSALYLCASSLADRGREDTQYFGPGTRLTVL.

This chain links TRBV11-2 with TRBJ2-7, with 13 bases identical to TRBD2. In germline, CDR1 is SGHAT, CDR2 FQNNGV. J lost 7 bases, V lost 5 bases, and 5 bases had no gene match. The CDR3 covers 14 residues. The CDR3 DNA is TGTGCCAGCAGCCCGGGACTAGCGGGGAGTGAGCAGTACTTC. Translating it yields CASSPGLAGSEQYF. Combining the CDR3 with reference TRBV11-2 and TRBJ2-7 gives the whole variable domain EAGVAQSPRYKIIEKRQSVAFWCNPISGHATLYWYQQILGQGPKLLIQFQNNGVVDDSQLPKDRFSAERLKGVDSTLKIQPAKLEDSAVYLCASSPGLAGSEQYFGPGTRLTVT.

This clone was detected only a few times. The V call is TRBV3-1 (or the pseudogene TRBV3-2), the J call TRBJ1-6, with D hard to call. The CDR3 is 14 residues long. From germline, CDR1 is LGHDT and CDR2 YNNKEL (reference sequence). V lost 0 bases and J 9 bases, leaving 9 bases between the germline ends. The CDR3 coding sequence is TGTGCCAGCAGCCAAGATTGGTCCGGTTCACCCCTCCACTTT. Protein: CASSQDWSGSPLHF.

This clone showed up just once. This chain joins TRBV5-1 and TRBJ2-7, with D perhaps matching TRBD1 (6 bases). The V and J ends lost 1 base and 4 bases respectively, with 12 bases between them. The CDR3 is 14 amino acids. From germline, CDR1 is SGHRS and CDR2 YFSETQ. CDR3 sequence: CASSLTTGPYEQYF. In DNA form, the CDR3 reads TGCGCCAGCAGCTTGACTACAGGGCCGTACGAGCAGTACTTC.

This clone was found once. The V gene is TRBV7-3, the J gene TRBJ2-3; TRBD2 agrees at 14 bases. The ends lost 0 bases at V and 2 bases at J; junction bases unmatched: 7. Germline V gene lookup returns CDR1 SGHTA and CDR2 FQGTGA. There are 19 residues in the CDR3. The CDR3, as DNA: TGTGCCAGCAGCTTAACGCCAGCGACTAGCGGGGGGGTCACAGATACGCAGTATTTT. This gives the protein CASSLTPATSGGVTDTQYF.

The chain joins TRBV6-5 to TRBJ1-5, with TRBD1 matching 8 bases. This CDR3 comprises 14 residues. Germline trimming cut 6 bases from V and 4 bases from J; bases unmatched to any gene: 5. Germline values: CDR1 MNHEY, CDR2 SVGAGI. CDR3 in DNA: TGTGCCAGCAGAACTACAGGGGGGAATCAGCCCCAGCATTTT. It is translated as CASRTTGGNQPQHF.

This clone has just one count. The rearrangement links TRBV19 to TRBJ2-1; tentative D call: TRBD1 (6 bases). The CDR3 has 14 amino acids. Germline V gives CDR1 LNHDA, CDR2 SQIVND (reference sequence). V was clipped by 5 bases and J by 8 bases, with 16 bases between them. The CDR3 is CASSPLLQGDEQFF. The CDR3 DNA reads as TGTGCCAGTAGTCCCCTCTTACAGGGCGATGAGCAGTTCTTC.

This sequence joins TRBV13 and TRBJ2-1; the match to TRBD2 covers 15 bases. J gave up 6 bases and V 5 bases, and 8 bases lay outside the gene matches. The CDR3 runs 17 residues. Germline V gene data show CDR1 as PRHDT and CDR2 as FYEKMQ (reference sequence). CDR3: CASSPRGTSGGFNEQFF. DNA for the CDR3: TGTGCCAGCAGCCCACGTGGGACTAGCGGGGGGTTCAATGAGCAGTTCTTC. Full variable domain (outside the CDR3, taken from reference TRBV13 and TRBJ2-1): AAGVIQSPRHLIKEKRETATLKCYPIPRHDTVYWYQQGPGQDPQFLISFYEKMQSDKGSIPDRFSAQQFSDYHSELNMSSLELGDSALYFCASSPRGTSGGFNEQFFGPGTRLTVL.

This clone was observed a few times. The chain carries TRBV7-3 and TRBJ2-3; D possibly corresponds to TRBD2 (6 bases). The CDR3 spans 13 residues. In germline, CDR1 is SGHTA, CDR2 FQGTGA. Trimming removed 2 bases from V and 3 bases from J, with 6 bases in between. The CDR3 sequence: CASSLGLTDTQYF. CDR3 nucleotide sequence: TGTGCCAGCAGCTTAGGACTAACAGATACGCAGTATTTT.

The count of this clone is one. This rearrangement joins TRBV13 to TRBJ2-7, with D maybe TRBD1 (6 bases). The germline V and J ends were trimmed by 6 bases and 2 bases, with 11 bases remaining between them. CDR3 length equals 13 residues. From germline, CDR1 is PRHDT and CDR2 FYEKMQ (reference sequence). The CDR3 sequence is CASSSTGTYEQYF. For the CDR3, the DNA is TGTGCCAGCAGTTCGACAGGTACCTACGAGCAGTACTTC.

The chain uses TRBV18 and TRBJ1-5; D is undetermined. Deletions cut 4 bases from V and 5 bases from J, with 12 bases between. Germline CDR1 reads KGHSH; CDR2 reads LQKENI. The CDR3 is 14 amino acids. CDR3 region: CASSQSGLDQPQHF. CDR3 DNA sequence: TGTGCCAGCTCACAATCGGGGTTGGATCAGCCCCAGCATTTT.

The chain recombines TRBV3-1 (or the pseudogene TRBV3-2) with TRBJ1-2, with 11 nucleotides matching TRBD1. V shed 6 bases and J 8 bases; nucleotides not matched to a gene: 8. The CDR3 has 14 residues. In germline, CDR1 is LGHDT, CDR2 YNNKEL (reference sequence). Here the CDR3 reads CASSRDRGKYGYTF. The DNA of the CDR3 is TGTGCCAGCAGTCGGGACAGGGGGAAGTACGGCTACACCTTC.

The chain is built from TRBV3-1 (or the pseudogene TRBV3-2) and TRBJ2-3, with D possibly matching TRBD1 (5 bases). V lost 4 bases and J 0 bases, leaving 11 bases between the germline ends. Germline values: CDR1 LGHDT, CDR2 YNNKEL (reference sequence). The CDR3 extends over 15 amino acids. CDR3 sequence reads: CASSPLGASTDTQYF. The CDR3 coding sequence is TGTGCCAGCAGCCCTCTTGGGGCTAGCACAGATACGCAGTATTTT.

J is TRBJ1-1 and V is TRBV7-8, with D perhaps matching TRBD1 (6 bases). Germline V lookup: CDR1 SGHVS, CDR2 FQNEAQ. The CDR3 runs to 15 residues. Trimming pared 4 bases from V and 5 bases from J, leaving 17 bases between. As DNA, the CDR3 is TGTGCCAGCAGCTGGCAGGGGTTGGGAGGGACTGAAGCTTTCTTT. Its protein is CASSWQGLGGTEAFF.